A single sample gave rise to the 21 T cell receptor beta chains below, sequenced in a study of T cells in Graves' hyperthyroidism and ophthalmopathy. RNA transcripts served as the template for amplifying TCR beta CDR3 regions. TCR CDR3 regions were first amplified by RT-PCR with HTBI primers. TCRdb itself ran the multiplex PCR reads through MiXCR, one entry per CDR3 protein. The table records 540,000 or so distinct CDR3 sequences, 40% to 55% of them present only once. Source material: peripheral blood or thyroid tissue (not recorded which). The receptors originated from an adult woman with Graves' disease, either hyperthyroidism or ophthalmopathy (not recorded which).

V is TRBV7-9 and J is TRBJ2-7; TRBD2 might be the D (5 bases). The length of the CDR3 is 15 residues. Germline V gene data show CDR1 as SEHNR and CDR2 as FQNEAQ (reference sequence). V was trimmed by 6 bases and J by 5 bases, leaving 20 bases between them. The CDR3 DNA follows: TGTGCCAGCAGACCCTACACGGCCCTGGAGGACGAGCAGTACTTC. Translating gives CASRPYTALEDEQYF. Full variable domain (rest looked up from reference TRBV7-9 and TRBJ2-7): DTGVSQNPRHKITKRGQNVTFRCDPISEHNRLYWYRQTLGQGPEFLTYFQNEAQLEKSRLLSDRFSAERPKGSFSTLEIQRTEQGDSAMYLCASRPYTALEDEQYFGPGTRLTVT.

This clonotype came up a few times. The chain is built from TRBV29-1 and TRBJ1-2; TRBD1 is a possible D gene (5 bases). CDR1 and CDR2 (germline): SQVTM, ANQGSEA. The CDR3 extends over 12 amino acids. With 6 bases removed from V and 8 bases from J, the gap between germline ends came to 16 bases. The CDR3 coding sequence is TGCAGCGTGGCTTCGTGGGGGGACGGCTACACCTTC. Translated, it gives CSVASWGDGYTF.

This clonotype was seen at least ten times. J is TRBJ1-1 and V is TRBV20-1; D gene unclear. The CDR3 is made up of 12 amino acids. Germline CDR1 reads DFQATT; CDR2 reads SNEGSKA (reference sequence). Deletions cut 4 bases from V and 11 bases from J, with 17 bases between. CDR3 DNA: TGCAGTGCTACCCTCGTACTTATGGGTGCTTTCTTT. This sequence encodes CSATLVLMGAFF.

The chain has TRBV9 and TRBJ1-4; D is uncertain. The V gene lost 4 bases and the J gene lost 10 bases, with 20 bases spanning the gap. This CDR3 comprises 15 residues. Germline V gene sequence: CDR1 SGDLS, CDR2 YYNGEE. This CDR3 reads CASSQGVKGLGKLFF. DNA for the CDR3: TGTGCCAGCAGCCAAGGTGTTAAGGGTTTGGGAAAACTGTTTTTT.

J is TRBJ2-2 and V is TRBV7-9; 7 bases are a match to TRBD1. J lost 6 bases, V lost 1 base, and 2 bases had no gene match. CDR1 is SEHNR and CDR2 is FQNEAQ in the germline V gene (reference sequence). The CDR3 is made up of 14 amino acids. CDR3: CASSLGQGAGELFF. The CDR3 DNA reads TGTGCCAGCAGCTTAGGTCAGGGGGCCGGGGAGCTGTTTTTT.

This clonotype has at least ten counts. The CDR3 DNA sequence: TGTGCCAGCGGGGACAGCTTACTCTATGGCTACACCTTC. Protein product: CASGDSLLYGYTF. The chain combines TRBV11-2 with TRBJ1-2; 7 bases fit TRBD1. V trimming: 8 bases; J trimming: 4 bases; junction bases outside the gene matches: 7. This CDR3 is built from 13 residues. CDR1 is SGHAT and CDR2 is FQNNGV in the germline V gene.

This clonotype appeared a single time. The V call is TRBV24-1, the J call TRBJ2-5; D is ambiguous. This CDR3 comprises 13 residues. Trimming stripped 7 bases from V and 5 bases from J, with 13 bases between. The germline V gene has CDR1 KGHDR and CDR2 SFDVKD. CDR3 bases: TGTGCCACCAGCCTTAGATTAGGCGAGACCCAGTACTTC. Amino acids: CATSLRLGETQYF.

This clonotype has ten or more counts. The chain uses TRBV6-1 and TRBJ1-5; 8 bases are shared with TRBD1. Germline V gene data show CDR1 as MNHNS and CDR2 as SASEGT. Germline trimming cut 6 bases from V and 9 bases from J; bases unmatched to any gene: 22. The CDR3 length is 18 residues. The CDR3 spells CASSGPPRRDRRWPPQHF. The DNA of the CDR3 is TGTGCCAGCAGCGGTCCCCCTCGCCGGGACAGGCGATGGCCGCCCCAGCATTTT.

The J gene is TRBJ1-3, the V gene TRBV5-4; 7 nucleotides match TRBD1. The CDR3 consists of 13 residues. Germline loops: CDR1 SGHNT, CDR2 YYREEE (reference sequence). The junction had 0 bases not matched to a gene; V was cut back by 3 bases and J by 3 bases. In DNA, the CDR3 is TGTGCCAGCAGCTACAGGGGTGGAAACACCATATATTTT. Translating gives CASSYRGGNTIYF.

The CDR3 is CASTQGQAYEHF. CDR3 bases: TGCGCCAGCACCCAAGGACAGGCTTACGAGCATTTT. The chain combines TRBV5-1 with TRBJ1-5; TRBD1 matches 7 bases. The CDR3 loop spans 12 amino acids. Germline assignment: CDR1 SGHRS and CDR2 YFSETQ. V lost 6 bases, J lost 14 bases, and 11 bases stayed unmatched.

In this sample, this clonotype turned up many times. This chain uses TRBV7-9 with TRBJ1-2; D gene unclear. Germline CDR1 SEHNR, CDR2 FQNEAQ (reference sequence). The CDR3 loop spans 14 amino acids. The V gene lost 3 bases and the J gene lost 4 bases, with 12 bases spanning the gap. CDR3 loop: CASSFSIGIYGYTF. The DNA for the CDR3 is TGTGCCAGCAGCTTTAGCATCGGGATCTATGGCTACACCTTC.

This chain joins TRBV11-1 and TRBJ2-7; 7 bases line up with TRBD2. CDR3 length: 16 amino acids. J gave up 2 bases and V 5 bases, and 12 bases lay outside the gene matches. Germline CDR1 SGHAT, CDR2 FQDESV (reference sequence). CDR3 DNA: TGTGCCAGCAGCCGGGGGGTGGCGGATCCCCCCTACGAGCAGTACTTC. It translates to CASSRGVADPPYEQYF.

This clonotype came up a few times. The gene calls are TRBV3-1 and TRBJ2-7; TRBD2 matches at 13 bases. Germline CDR1 is LGHDT and CDR2 is YNNKEL (reference sequence). The V segment lost 3 bases and the J segment 5 bases; nucleotides outside the gene matches: 7. The CDR3 is 16 amino acids. The DNA of the CDR3 is TGTGCCAGCAGCCATGAGACTAGCGGGAGGACCAACGAGCAGTACTTC. Translated: CASSHETSGRTNEQYF.

J is TRBJ2-5 and V is TRBV2; D call uncertain. CDR1 SNHLY and CDR2 FYNNEI come from the germline V gene. The CDR3 covers 15 residues. V dropped 5 bases and J dropped 5 bases, with 18 bases sitting between them. This chain's CDR3 is CASSPALSGSETQYF. Here the CDR3 DNA reads TGTGCCAGCAGTCCGGCACTGTCGGGCTCGGAGACCCAGTACTTC.

This clonotype has a handful of counts. This clone may be a read error of a much larger clone one base away. The chain has TRBV5-1 and TRBJ2-5; no definite D call. With 0 bases removed from V and 7 bases from J, the gap between germline ends came to 4 bases. The CDR3 covers 11 residues. Germline lookup yields CDR1 SGHRS and CDR2 YFSETQ. The CDR3 reads CASSLGRTQYF. Here the CDR3 DNA reads TGCGCCAGCAGCTTGGGAAGGACCCAGTACTTC.

Only a few counts were recorded for this clonotype. The chain uses TRBV10-3 and TRBJ1-1; a possible D gene is TRBD1 (6 bases). The ends were cut back, 7 bases at V and 6 bases at J, with 15 bases in the middle. The length of the CDR3 is 13 residues. CDR1 is ENHRY and CDR2 is SYGVKD in the germline V gene. The DNA for the CDR3 is TGTGCCATCACCCCCGGGGGGGCACCTGAAGCTTTCTTT. Translation: CAITPGGAPEAFF.

V gene TRBV6-5 combines with J gene TRBJ1-3; D ambiguous. Germline CDR1 and CDR2: MNHEY and SVGAGI. Trimming took off 5 bases at V and 1 base at J, with 9 bases between the two ends. The CDR3 extends over 14 amino acids. In nucleotides, the CDR3 is TGTGCCAGCAGTCCCATCCAGTCTGGAAACACCATATATTTT. This codes for CASSPIQSGNTIYF.

The chain carries TRBV2 and TRBJ2-7; TRBD1 is a possible D gene (7 bases). V lost 5 bases and J lost 4, with 21 bases in between. The CDR3 is made up of 16 amino acids. CDR1 is SNHLY, CDR2 FYNNEI, per germline. This CDR3 is CASSSRQGLEPYEQYF. The DNA for the CDR3 is TGTGCCAGCAGTTCCCGACAGGGACTGGAACCTTACGAGCAGTACTTC.

This clonotype has a handful of counts. The rearrangement uses TRBV7-9 and TRBJ1-5; 7 nucleotides agree with TRBD1. CDR1 is SEHNR, CDR2 FQNEAQ, per germline (reference sequence). CDR3 size: 14 residues. The V segment lost 10 bases and the J segment 7 bases; nucleotides outside the gene matches: 13. The CDR3 spells CAIGRGTGNQPQHF. CDR3 bases: TGTGCCATCGGCAGGGGGACTGGGAACCAGCCCCAGCATTTT.

The table lists this clonotype with many counts. The chain carries TRBV20-1 and TRBJ2-7; D unresolved. Germline V gene data show CDR1 as DFQATT and CDR2 as SNEGSKA (reference sequence). Between the trimmed V and J ends, which lost 3 bases and 7 bases, there was a span of 19 bases. This CDR3 has 14 residues. For the CDR3, the DNA is TGCAGTGCTAGTACTCAGCCCCTCGCGAGGGAGCAGTACTTC. Translated: CSASTQPLAREQYF.

This clonotype occurred many times. V and J are TRBV6-1 and TRBJ1-4; no definite D call. Germline CDR1 MNHNS, CDR2 SASEGT. The V gene lost 7 bases and the J gene lost 6 bases, with 21 bases spanning the gap. CDR3 length: 16 amino acids. The CDR3 loop reads CASTPKVVVDYEKLFF. Written as DNA, the CDR3 is TGTGCCAGCACCCCGAAGGTTGTCGTGGATTATGAAAAACTGTTTTTT.